Presented here are 14 T cell receptor beta chains from one specimen sequenced in a study of blood T cells in healthy people across ages. Primed by a sample-barcoded 5' primer and a J-beta primer mix, a second PCR proceeded for 7 to 11 cycles. TCRdb reanalysed the 5' RACE reads using MiXCR and keeps one entry per CDR3 protein. This table has around 1,800,000 distinct CDR3 sequences, more than 35% appearing once. The material sequenced was blood. The receptors shown here come from a human donor in good health.

A note on this clonotype: One end of the junction does not line up with germline, which may come from a read error. The rearrangement uses TRBV6-2 or TRBV6-3 and TRBJ2-7; D uncertain. Germline V gene data show CDR1 as MNHEY and CDR2 as SVGEGT. The length of the CDR3 is 12 residues. Here the CDR3 DNA reads TGTGTCAGCAACGGGCCCTCCTACGAGCAGTACTTC. Encoded protein: CVSNGPSYEQYF.

The gene calls are TRBV5-1 and TRBJ2-3, with 7 bases that match TRBD2. Germline CDR1 reads SGHRS; CDR2 reads YFSETQ. The V and J ends lost 5 bases and 1 base, in that order; junction bases with no gene match: 4. The CDR3 extends over 14 amino acids. The chain's CDR3 is CASRSGVGTDTQYF. DNA of the CDR3: TGCGCCAGCAGAAGCGGGGTCGGCACAGATACGCAGTATTTT.

This sequence joins TRBV6-6 and TRBJ2-3; TRBD2 agrees at 7 bases. Germline loops: CDR1 MNHNY, CDR2 SVGAGI (reference sequence). V shed 6 bases and J 6 bases; nucleotides not matched to a gene: 12. CDR3 length: 15 residues. Here the CDR3 reads CASRPSGAYGDTQYF. The CDR3 DNA reads as TGTGCCAGCAGGCCAAGCGGGGCCTACGGGGATACGCAGTATTTT.

This clonotype appeared a single time. A read error may be the cause here, since a much bigger clone is one base away. The rearrangement joins TRBV12-3 or TRBV12-4 to TRBJ2-7; D perhaps matches TRBD1 (5 bases). This CDR3 has 14 residues. Trimming took 4 bases from V and 3 from J, leaving 13 bases between them. DNA of the CDR3: TGTGCCAGCAGTTCGACAGTTACCCACTACGAGCAGTACTTC. Its protein product is CASSSTVTHYEQYF.

This clonotype was detected a few times. This rearrangement joins TRBV20-1 to TRBJ2-5; 8 bases are a match to TRBD2. The CDR3 runs 16 residues. The germline CDR1 and CDR2 sequences are DFQATT and SNEGSKA (reference sequence). J was trimmed by 4 bases and V by 0 bases; bases with no gene match: 10. The CDR3 region is CSARDQTGGPAETQYF. CDR3 sequence (DNA): TGCAGTGCTAGAGATCAGACGGGGGGGCCTGCAGAGACCCAGTACTTC.

This clonotype was found many times. The genes are TRBV7-2 and TRBJ1-2, with 9 bases that match TRBD1. The CDR3 spans 14 residues. Germline V CDR1 and CDR2: SGHTA, FQGNSA. Trimming took 5 bases from V and 0 from J; bases not matched to a gene: 1. CDR3 sequence: CASSRQGANYGYTF. The DNA of the CDR3 is TGTGCCAGCAGCCGACAGGGGGCTAACTATGGCTACACCTTC.

This clonotype was found many times. The rearrangement links TRBV4-1 to TRBJ2-4, with D perhaps TRBD1 (8 bases). Trimming removed 4 bases at V and 3 bases at J, with 16 bases between. The germline V gene has CDR1 MGHRA and CDR2 YSYEKL. The CDR3 has 16 residues. This CDR3 reads CASSPGGQAGKNIQYF. The CDR3 DNA follows: TGCGCCAGCAGCCCGGGGGGACAGGCTGGCAAAAACATTCAGTACTTC.

The genes are TRBV30 and TRBJ1-2, with 7 positions matching TRBD1. Germline loops: CDR1 GTSNPN, CDR2 SVGIG (reference sequence). V lost 3 bases, J lost 3 bases, and 4 bases stayed unmatched. The CDR3 totals 13 residues. For the CDR3, the DNA is TGTGCCTGGAGACAGGGGCGGGACTATGGCTACACCTTC. It specifies CAWRQGRDYGYTF.

The chain recombines TRBV7-2 with TRBJ1-2, with D unclear. Trimming removed 1 base from V and 6 bases from J, with 6 bases in between. Germline CDR1 reads SGHTA; CDR2 reads FQGNSA. This CDR3 spans 12 amino acids. The CDR3 region is CASSLVHDGYTF. The CDR3 nucleotides read TGTGCCAGCAGCTTAGTTCACGATGGCTACACCTTC.

This clonotype was observed a few times. Sequence at one end of the junction differs from germline and may be a read error. The chain combines TRBV15 with TRBJ2-3; D uncertain. The CDR3 consists of 16 residues. Per the germline V gene, CDR1 is LNHNV and CDR2 is YYDKDF (reference sequence). The CDR3: CATSRARTTYTDPQYF. The CDR3 DNA is TGTGCCACCAGCAGAGCCAGGACCACTTACACAGATCCGCAGTATTTT. Using reference TRBV15 and TRBJ2-3 for the parts outside the CDR3, the full variable domain is DAMVIQNPRYQVTQFGKPVTLSCSQTLNHNVMYWYQQKSSQAPKLLFHYYDKDFNNEADTPDNFQSRRPNTSFCFLDIRSPGLGDTAMYLCATSRARTTYTDPQYFGPGTRLTVL.

The sample holds a few counts of this clonotype. This rearrangement joins TRBV28 to TRBJ2-3; 8 nucleotides agree with TRBD1. The CDR3 totals 16 residues. V was clipped by 6 bases and J by 1 base; unmatched bases: 9. Germline V gene sequence: CDR1 MDHEN, CDR2 SYDVKM. The CDR3 here is CASRTDREAGTDTQYF. The CDR3 nucleotides are TGTGCCAGCAGAACGGACAGGGAGGCTGGCACAGATACGCAGTATTTT.

The chain has TRBV12-3 or TRBV12-4 and TRBJ1-4, with D possibly matching TRBD1 (5 bases). Trimming took off 2 bases at V and 7 bases at J, with 11 bases between the two ends. The CDR3 has 14 residues. CDR3 in amino acids: CASSLQGFREKLFF. CDR3 coding DNA: TGTGCCAGCAGTTTACAGGGCTTCCGTGAAAAACTGTTTTTT.

The J gene is TRBJ1-5, the V gene TRBV7-2, with TRBD1 matching over 10 bases. V lost 5 bases, J lost 9 bases, and 10 bases stayed unmatched. Germline CDR1 SGHTA, CDR2 FQGNSA. The CDR3 has 15 amino acids. CDR3 sequence reads: CASSPQDRGYVPQHF. The DNA of the CDR3 is TGTGCCAGCAGCCCGCAGGACAGGGGGTATGTGCCCCAGCATTTT. Together with reference TRBV7-2 and TRBJ1-5, the CDR3 gives the full variable domain: GAGVSQSPSNKVTEKGKDVELRCDPISGHTALYWYRQSLGQGLEFLIYFQGNSAPDKSGLPSDRFSAERTGGSVSTLTIQRTQQEDSAVYLCASSPQDRGYVPQHFGDGTRLSIL.

This clonotype was counted a few times. The genes are TRBV29-1 and TRBJ1-1, with D possibly being TRBD1 (5 bases). This CDR3 has 16 amino acids. V was pared by 4 bases and J by 1 base, with 19 bases between. Germline V CDR1 and CDR2: SQVTM, ANQGSEA. The DNA for the CDR3 is TGCAGCGTTGGTCCCCGCGCGGGGACCCAGAACACTGAAGCTTTCTTT. Encoded protein: CSVGPRAGTQNTEAFF.